This record looks at one T cell receptor (beta chain) sequence and its context. The record originates from a study of memory CD4+ T cells and cytomegalovirus serostatus. At the level of the study: Donors were healthy Belgian adults, fewer than ten CMV seropositive and 24 seronegative.

The data were produced by immunoSEQ multiplex PCR, yet TCRdb's version contains in-frame clones alone and is incomplete. The data hold 45,000 to 60,000 clones, with 60% to 85% observed a single time. Single viable CD3+CD4+CD8-CD45RO+ cells were sorted as the memory CD4+ T cells. CMV serostatus came from serum IgG against pp150, pp28, p38, p52. The germline CDR1 and CDR2 sequences are SGHVS and FQNEAQ. This CDR3 region has 13 residues. With V trimmed by 8 bases and J by 3 bases, 6 bases remained unmatched. The rearrangement links TRBV7-8 to TRBJ2-5; TRBD2 matches 7 bases. This sequence was found in an adult in good health and CMV-seropositive. Sequencing input: memory CD4+ T cells from blood. The CDR3 sequence: CASGTGTKETQYF. As DNA, the CDR3 is TGTGCCAGCGGGACCGGGACTAAAGAGACCCAGTACTTC.